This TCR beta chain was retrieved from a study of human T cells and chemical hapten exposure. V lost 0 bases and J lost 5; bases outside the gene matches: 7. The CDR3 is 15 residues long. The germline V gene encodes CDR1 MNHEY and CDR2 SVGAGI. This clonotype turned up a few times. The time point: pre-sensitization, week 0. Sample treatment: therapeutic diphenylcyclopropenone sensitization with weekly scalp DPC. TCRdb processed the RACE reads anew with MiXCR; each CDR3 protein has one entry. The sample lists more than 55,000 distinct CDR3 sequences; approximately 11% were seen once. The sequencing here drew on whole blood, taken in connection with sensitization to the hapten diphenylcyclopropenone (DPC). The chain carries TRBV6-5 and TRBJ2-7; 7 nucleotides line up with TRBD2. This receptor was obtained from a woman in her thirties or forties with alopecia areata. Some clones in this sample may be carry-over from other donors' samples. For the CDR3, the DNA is TGTGCCAGCAGTTACTCCGGACTAGTAGGAGACGAGCAGTACTTC. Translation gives CASSYSGLVGDEQYF.